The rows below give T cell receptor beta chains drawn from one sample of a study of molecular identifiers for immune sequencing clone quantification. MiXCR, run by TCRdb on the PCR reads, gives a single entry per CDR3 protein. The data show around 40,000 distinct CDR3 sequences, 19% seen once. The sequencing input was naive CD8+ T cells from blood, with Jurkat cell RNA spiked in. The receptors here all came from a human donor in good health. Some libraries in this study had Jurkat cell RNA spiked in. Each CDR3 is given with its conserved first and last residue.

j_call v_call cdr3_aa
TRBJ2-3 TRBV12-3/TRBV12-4 CASSPWTSGGAEDTQYF
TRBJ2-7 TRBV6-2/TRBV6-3 CASSYSARDLYEQYF
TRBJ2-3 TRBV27 CASSLLLAGDGTDTQYF
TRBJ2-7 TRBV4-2 CASSQDVGTGTYEQYF
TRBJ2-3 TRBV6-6 CAGRDTATDPSADTQYF
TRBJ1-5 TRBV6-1 CASREGRGGNQPQHF
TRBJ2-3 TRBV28 CASSIAERIDTQYF
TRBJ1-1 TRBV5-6 CASSPGGAREAFF
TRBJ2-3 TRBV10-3 CAISSGDPSADTQYF
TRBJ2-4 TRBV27 CASSFTGTDWSIQYF
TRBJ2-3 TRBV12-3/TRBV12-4 CASSLFVDTQYF
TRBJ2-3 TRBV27 CASSLELAGGTDTQYF
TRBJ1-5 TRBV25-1 CASSATRDRQPQHF
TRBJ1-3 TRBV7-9 CASSFTGSPSGNTIYF
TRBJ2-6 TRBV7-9 CASSLGTSGANVLTF
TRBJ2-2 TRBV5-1 CASRGLADNTGELFF
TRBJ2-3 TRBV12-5 CASGWRQGAVTDTQYF
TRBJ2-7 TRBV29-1 CSVERGTGYEQYF
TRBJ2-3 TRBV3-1 CASLHPTTDTQYF
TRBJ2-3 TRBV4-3 CASSQDIKGSSADTQYF
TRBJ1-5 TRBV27 CASSFSGGNQPQHF
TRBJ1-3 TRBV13 CASSWQTPRVYGNTIYF
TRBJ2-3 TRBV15 CATSGRTSGGATDTQYF
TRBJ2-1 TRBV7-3 CASSPSSGSSYNEQFF
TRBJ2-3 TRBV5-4 CASSLMTDTQYF
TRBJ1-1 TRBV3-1 CASSTTGGTDTEAFF
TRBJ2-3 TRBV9 CASSVTGSEDTQYF
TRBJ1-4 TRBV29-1 CSVVFTLAANEKLFF
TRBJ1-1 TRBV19 CASSAIKGEAFF
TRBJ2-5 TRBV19 CASSIFWTSGGRHQTQYF
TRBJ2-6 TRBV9 CASSVGRSGANVLTF
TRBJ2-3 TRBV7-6 CASSPRTSGSGVQDTQYF
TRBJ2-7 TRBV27 CASSLSGPSGYEQYF
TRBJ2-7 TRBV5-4 CASSPGGSYEQCF
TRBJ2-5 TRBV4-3 CASSQDRRQGVLKTQYF
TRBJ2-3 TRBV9 CASSVLSGNPLDTQYF
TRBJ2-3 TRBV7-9 CAGGLPRDGDTQYF
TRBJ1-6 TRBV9 CASSARDSTFSPLHF
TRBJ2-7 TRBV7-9 CASSPTAGPYEQYF